The entry below describes one TCR beta chain. These data come from a study of CD8 T cells in Susac syndrome. Study-wide context: Within the sequenced Susac syndrome patient group, roughly 6 exhibited active disease and about eight were in remission.

RNA totalling about 0.45 to 1 ug underwent reverse transcription with random hexamers. TCRdb fed the immunoSEQ multiplex PCR reads into MiXCR, producing one record per CDR3 protein. The data show around 80,000 distinct CDR3 sequences, 85% to 95% seen once. Deletions cut 2 bases from V and 7 bases from J, with 5 bases between. Germline-derived CDR1 and CDR2 are KGHDR and SFDVKD. CDR3 length: 12 residues. V is TRBV24-1 and J is TRBJ2-1, with unresolved D. This receptor was obtained from a human donor with Susac syndrome. The sample taken for sequencing was CD8+ T cells from PBMCs. CDR3 nucleotides: TGTGCCACCAGTGATTGGTCAAATGAGCAGTTCTTC. Translated: CATSDWSNEQFF.